This TCR beta chain derives from a study of technical replicates of blood from several donors. The repertoire was sequenced with immunoSEQ multiplex PCR; TCRdb's copy has only in-frame clones and lacks some. This sample has tens of thousands of clones, with around 91% found just once. This CDR3 has 14 residues. V was cut by 5 bases and J by 2 bases, with 12 bases left in between. The germline V gene has CDR1 MGHRA and CDR2 YSYEKL. By share of the sample, this clone is medium-sized. Sequencing was carried out using T cells isolated from PBMCs. The chain uses TRBV4-1 and TRBJ1-1, with a weak D call TRBD1 (6 bases). This TCR was sampled from a human donor in good health. Some clones in this sample may be carry-over from other donors' samples. The CDR3 DNA sequence: TGCGCCAGCAGCGGACGGACAGAAAACACTGAAGCTTTCTTT. Protein: CASSGRTENTEAFF.